This T cell receptor (beta chain) was obtained from a study of blood T cell repertoires in COVID-19. Turning to the study itself: Researchers got acute and convalescent COVID-19 samples from the United States, Italy and Spain.

Per the authors' pipeline: Reference gene primer amplification gave nucleated cell count estimates. Libraries were prepared by immunoSEQ multiplex PCR; TCRdb keeps only in-frame clonotypes and omits some of them. That table supplies the V and J calls and clone size; D and trimming were determined from the DNA. The profile shows 150,000 to 200,000 clones, approximately 87% of them singletons. Recruited during active infection, patients (from Seattle) were subsequently followed longitudinally. CDR1 and CDR2 from the germline V gene are MRHNA and SNTAGT. CDR3 length: 13 amino acids. Losses at the gene ends were 5 bases for V and 4 bases for J; bases not matched to a gene: 1.

Source material: peripheral blood. This receptor was obtained from a woman in her seventies with COVID-19, enrolled during active disease. This chain links TRBV6-4 with TRBJ2-7; TRBD2 agrees at 11 bases. In DNA form, the CDR3 reads TGTGCCAGCAGTCGACTAGCGGGGTACGAGCAGTACTTC. This sequence encodes CASSRLAGYEQYF.